The T cell receptor beta chain described here comes from a study of cytomegalovirus exposure and HLA in healthy donors. With 4 bases clipped from V and 0 bases from J, the junction kept 13 bases outside the gene matches. Per the germline V gene, CDR1 is MGHRA and CDR2 is YSYEKL. The CDR3 loop spans 19 amino acids. General study results and limits: Later analysis associated a missense DCLRE1C variant with TCR beta V- and J-gene trimming. An analysis was carried out at a later point. It showed that HLA-associated TCR beta chains were more clonally expanded than equally common non-associated chains.

To note about this clone: Its target is not known.

The PCR had 60 Vbeta and 13 Jbeta primers. Assay used: immunoSEQ multiplex PCR; TCRdb lists only in-frame clones, some missing. The table lists under 150,000 clones, around 85% of them singletons. Sequenced input: PBMCs. This TCR came from a boy aged 10-17 years in good health and CMV-seronegative. The chain has TRBV4-1 and TRBJ2-1; 9 positions agree with TRBD1. CDR3 sequence: CASSRSPGQGSISYNEQFF. Here the CDR3 DNA reads TGCGCCAGCAGCCGAAGCCCGGGACAGGGATCTATCTCCTACAATGAGCAGTTCTTC.